The sequence of this T cell receptor beta chain was determined in a study of cytomegalovirus exposure and HLA in healthy donors. The overall study: HLA-typed donors were the source of around 85 million unique TCRs held in an early data release. General observations from the study: Some public TCRs appeared in many individuals, while most sequences were rare. Presence/absence analyses supposed approximately even sequencing depth among donors.

In the PCR, 60 Vbeta and 13 Jbeta primers were used. Only in-frame clones appear in the TCRdb table, and some are missing; sequencing was by immunoSEQ multiplex PCR. The sample carries around 200,000 clones, roughly 82% recorded once. Remarks on this clone: Its specificity is not known.

From germline, CDR1 is SQVTM and CDR2 ANQGSEA. The length of the CDR3 is 14 residues. The V gene lost 6 bases and the J gene lost 6 bases, with 17 bases spanning the gap. It was healthy bone marrow donors who served as donors. The source is a man aged 40-55 years in good health and CMV-seropositive. V is TRBV29-1 and J is TRBJ1-4; no clear D gene. Source material: PBMCs. For the CDR3, the DNA is TGCAGCGTCGCCGGAGGAACCTTCGATGAAAAACTGTTTTTT. It codes for CSVAGGTFDEKLFF. Supplemented by reference TRBV29-1 and TRBJ1-4, the full variable domain reads SAVISQKPSRDICQRGTSLTIQCQVDSQVTMMFWYRQQPGQSLTLIATANQGSEATYESGFVIDKFPISRPNLTFSTLTVSNMSPEDSSIYLCSVAGGTFDEKLFFGSGTQLSVL.